The 14 T cell receptor beta chains below were found in one sample sequenced in a study of vaccination effects on CD4 cells after COVID-19. Sequencing was preceded by expansion of antigen-specific CD4+ T cells with viral peptide pools in the ViraFEST assay. CD4+ T cell isolation took place after 10 days of culture. The protocol was immunoSEQ multiplex PCR, while the TCRdb copy is restricted to in-frame clones and leaves out a portion. The sample includes tens of thousands of clones, 73% seen only once; the top ten take 12%. The antigens for these receptors are not known. The sample consisted of CD4+ T cells from PBMCs cultured with HCoV-229E spike peptides, taken before COVID-19 vaccination. The receptors here all came from a human donor who received a COVID-19 vaccine.

DNA of the CDR3: TGCGCCAGCAGCTTAGTCGGGGGGATGAACACCGGGGAGCTGTTTTTT. This encodes CASSLVGGMNTGELFF. The chain employs TRBV5-1 and TRBJ2-2; 7 bases are a match to TRBD2. Germline V gene sequence: CDR1 SGHRS, CDR2 YFSETQ. The CDR3 is 16 amino acids. V dropped 2 bases and J dropped 1; count of bases not matched to a gene: 5.

The V gene is TRBV6-4, the J gene TRBJ2-3; 8 bases fit TRBD2. This CDR3 is built from 15 residues. V was clipped by 4 bases and J by 1 base; unmatched bases: 4. The germline CDR1 and CDR2 sequences are MRHNA and SNTAGT. CDR3 nucleotide sequence: TGTGCCAGCAGTGTCGAAGCGGGGGGCACAGATACGCAGTATTTT. Its protein is CASSVEAGGTDTQYF.

This clone was counted between two and nine times. This rearrangement joins TRBV10-1 to TRBJ1-4, with D possibly matching TRBD1 (6 bases). This CDR3 contains 15 residues. From germline, CDR1 is WNHNN and CDR2 SYGVQD (reference sequence). The V and J ends lost 0 bases and 6 bases respectively, with 11 bases between them. CDR3 coding DNA: TGCGCCAGCAGTGAGTCGCTATCAGGGGATGAAAAACTGTTTTTT. Protein sequence: CASSESLSGDEKLFF.

V and J are TRBV6-5 and TRBJ1-5; maybe TRBD1 (5 bases). V was pared by 2 bases and J by 1 base, with 9 bases between. The CDR3 extends over 15 amino acids. Germline values: CDR1 MNHEY, CDR2 SVGAGI. This chain's CDR3 is CASSYRGKSNQPQHF. The CDR3, as DNA: TGTGCCAGCAGTTACCGGGGGAAGAGCAATCAGCCCCAGCATTTT.

The rearrangement joins TRBV6-1 to TRBJ1-5; no definite D call. Germline CDR1 reads MNHNS; CDR2 reads SASEGT. Trimming removed 3 bases from V and 0 bases from J, with 9 bases in between. The CDR3 runs 15 residues. In nucleotides, the CDR3 is TGTGCCAGCAGTGATCAGGCTTATAGCAATCAGCCCCAGCATTTT. Amino acids: CASSDQAYSNQPQHF.

V is TRBV5-1 and J is TRBJ2-3, with 9 bases identical to TRBD2. With 3 bases clipped from V and 4 bases from J, the junction kept 6 bases outside the gene matches. The CDR3 has 15 amino acids. Germline assignment: CDR1 SGHRS and CDR2 YFSETQ. The CDR3 DNA is TGCGCCAGCAGCTCCAGAGCGGGGGGAGCAGATACGCAGTATTTT. It translates to CASSSRAGGADTQYF.

This chain uses TRBV19 with TRBJ1-2; 7 bases are a match to TRBD1. Germline V lookup: CDR1 LNHDA, CDR2 SQIVND (reference sequence). The CDR3 totals 15 residues. The J segment lost 4 bases and the V segment lost 5 bases, leaving 10 bases of the junction unmatched. CDR3 protein: CASSPQTGPSYGYTF. The CDR3 nucleotides read TGTGCCAGTAGTCCTCAGACAGGGCCATCCTATGGCTACACCTTC. The entire variable domain, with the rest obtained from reference TRBV19 and TRBJ1-2, is as follows: DGGITQSPKYLFRKEGQNVTLSCEQNLNHDAMYWYRQDPGQGLRLIYYSQIVNDFQKGDIAEGYSVSREKKESFPLTVTSAQKNPTAFYLCASSPQTGPSYGYTFGSGTRLTVV.

This clone was counted between two and nine times. This chain connects TRBV19 to TRBJ2-2; 10 bases map to TRBD2. CDR1 and CDR2 (germline): LNHDA, SQIVND (reference sequence). J gave up 4 bases and V 3 bases, and 5 bases lay outside the gene matches. This CDR3 region has 16 residues. The CDR3 DNA is TGTGCCAGTAGTATGGGACTAGCGCTAGGCACCGGGGAGCTGTTTTTT. This codes for CASSMGLALGTGELFF. Drawing the rest from reference TRBV19 and TRBJ2-2, the complete variable domain is DGGITQSPKYLFRKEGQNVTLSCEQNLNHDAMYWYRQDPGQGLRLIYYSQIVNDFQKGDIAEGYSVSREKKESFPLTVTSAQKNPTAFYLCASSMGLALGTGELFFGEGSRLTVL.

This sequence joins TRBV4-1 and TRBJ2-5; possible D gene TRBD1, 6 bases. Germline CDR1 MGHRA, CDR2 YSYEKL. The CDR3 runs 15 residues. Between the trimmed V and J ends, which lost 0 bases and 3 bases, there was a span of 11 bases. DNA of the CDR3: TGCGCCAGCAGCCAAGACAGGGGAAGAAAAGAGACCCAGTACTTC. The encoded protein is CASSQDRGRKETQYF.

V usage is TRBV6-4 and J usage is TRBJ1-1, with D possibly matching TRBD1 (5 bases). V shed 0 bases and J shed 5 bases, with 10 bases lying between them. Germline CDR1 is MRHNA and CDR2 is SNTAGT. The CDR3 is 14 residues long. The CDR3 DNA is TGTGCCAGCAGTGACTCGTCTAAGGGGACTGAAGCTTTCTTT. This encodes CASSDSSKGTEAFF.

Turning to this clone: A much larger clone differs from this one at a single base, so this may be a read error. The chain is built from TRBV3-1 (or the pseudogene TRBV3-2) and TRBJ1-2; 7 bases line up with TRBD1. There are 13 residues in the CDR3. The germline V gene encodes CDR1 LGHDT and CDR2 YNNKEL (reference sequence). V was pared by 4 bases and J by 3 bases, with 2 bases of the junction left unmatched. The DNA for the CDR3 is TGTGCCAGCAGCCCCGGACAGGACTATGGCTACACCTTC. It yields the protein CASSPGQDYGYTF.

The chain uses TRBV2 and TRBJ2-7; 7 nucleotides agree with TRBD1. V gave up 6 bases and J gave up 3 bases; unmatched junction bases: 5. The CDR3 spans 13 residues. Germline V gene data show CDR1 as SNHLY and CDR2 as FYNNEI. This CDR3 is CASRRDRDYEQYF. The CDR3 DNA is TGTGCCAGCAGGAGAGACAGGGACTACGAGCAGTACTTC.

The gene calls are TRBV11-3 and TRBJ2-7, with D perhaps matching TRBD2 (6 bases). Germline V gives CDR1 SGHNT, CDR2 YENEEA. The CDR3 loop spans 14 amino acids. The V end lost 2 bases, the J end lost 5 bases, and 13 bases lay between the germline ends. The chain's CDR3 is CASSLTSKSNEQYF. DNA for the CDR3: TGTGCCAGCAGCTTAACTAGCAAGTCGAACGAGCAGTACTTC.

V is TRBV14 and J is TRBJ2-7, with TRBD2 identical over 7 bases. This CDR3 contains 18 residues. Germline trimming cut 2 bases from V and 0 bases from J; bases unmatched to any gene: 13. In germline, CDR1 is SGHDN, CDR2 FVKESK. CDR3 in DNA: TGTGCCAGCAGCCAAAGATCTTTGGGGGGAGGGCCCTCCTACGAGCAGTACTTC. Its translation is CASSQRSLGGGPSYEQYF.